This T cell receptor (beta chain) was identified during a study of cytomegalovirus exposure and HLA in healthy donors. V trimming: 1 base; J trimming: 7 bases; junction bases outside the gene matches: 19. Germline lookup yields CDR1 KGHSH and CDR2 LQKENI. The CDR3 spans 19 residues. Vbeta (60) and Jbeta (13) primers were used in the PCR. Some clones are missing from TCRdb's copy, which holds only in-frame ones; the method was immunoSEQ multiplex PCR. The data contain tens of thousands of clones, 70% to 85% of them singletons. Sample: PBMCs. This chain connects TRBV18 to TRBJ2-1; 7 nucleotides align to TRBD1. The receptor was isolated from a woman in her 30s in good health and CMV-seronegative. For the CDR3, the DNA is TGTGCCAGCTCACCACGGGGCTCGGACAGGAATGGGCCGGGTAATGAGCAGTTCTTC. As protein: CASSPRGSDRNGPGNEQFF.